The 10 T cell receptor delta chains below were found in one sample sequenced in a study of γδ T cells in repeated Plasmodium falciparum infection. TCRdb re-called the multiplex PCR reads via CATT. The data hold some 100,000 delta-chain clones, with more than 1.4% observed a single time. Vgamma9/Vdelta2+ and Vdelta2-negative gammadelta T cells were flow-sorted from PBMC for bulk sequencing. Material for sequencing was gamma-delta T cells from blood. These receptor sequences come from a pool of human donors (malaria-infected and uninfected, not separated).

As concerns this clone: A read error likely explains this, since a far larger clone differs by one base. In the same sample, other DNA sequences code for this CDR3. This rearrangement joins TRDV2 to TRDJ1, with D perhaps matching TRDD3 (6 bases). CDR3 length: 13 amino acids. Trimming pared 6 bases from V and 5 bases from J, leaving 15 bases between. Per germline, CDR1 GEAIGNYY and CDR2 EKD. CDR3 coding DNA: TGTGCCTGTACGGGGGAAGGCTCTGATAAACTCATCTTT. This translates into CACTGEGSDKLIF.

On this clone itself: The TCRdb protein comes from a much larger clone and disagrees with this DNA's translation at residue 6, likely due to a read error; the protein given here is derived from the DNA. The CDR3 reads CACDKAAPGGSSSWDTRQMFF. CDR3 DNA sequence: TGTGCCTGTGACAAAGCAGCTCCCGGGGGATCTAGCTCCTGGGACACCCGACAGATGTTTTTC. The chain uses TRDV2 and TRDJ3, with 7 bases that match TRDD3. Matching the DNA to germline supplied the J gene, which TCRdb does not give. The germline V gene has CDR1 GEAIGNYY and CDR2 EKD. Trimming at V came to 2 bases and at J to 0 bases, leaving 15 bases not matched to a gene. The CDR3 has 21 amino acids.

This clone showed up many times. This likely reflects a read error, since a far larger clone is one base away. At the DNA level, this CDR3 is encoded by other sequences in the same sample as well. The rearrangement links TRDV2 to TRDJ1, with D possibly TRDD3 on 6 matching bases. The CDR3 is made up of 15 amino acids. Germline CDR1 GEAIGNYY, CDR2 EKD. CDR3 bases: TGTGCTTGTGACCCCCTGGGGAGCGGACGCGATAAACTCATCTTT. As protein: CACDPLGSGRDKLIF.

In its sample, this clone was seen a few times. The protein recorded in TCRdb matches a much larger clone and deviates from this DNA's translation at residue 11, suggesting a read error; the protein here is obtained by translating the DNA. The genes are TRDV2 and TRDJ1, with D possibly being TRDD3 (7 bases). TCRdb supplies no J gene; here it was assigned by aligning the nucleotide sequence to germline. There are 22 residues in the CDR3. The V and J ends lost 2 bases and 0 bases respectively, with 33 bases between them. Germline V gene sequence: CDR1 GEAIGNYY, CDR2 EKD. Written as DNA, the CDR3 is TGTGCCTGTGACAGTATGAGCTGGGGGGAAATACCCGGGCCGAAGAACACCGATAAACTCATCTTT. Protein sequence: CACDSMSWGEIPGPKNTDKLIF.

This clone was found a few times. The protein held in TCRdb is that of a much larger clone and does not match this DNA's translation at residue 11, likely because of a read error; the protein shown is translated from the DNA. The chain couples TRDV3 to TRDJ1, with 9 bases aligning to TRDD3. The CDR3 is made up of 21 amino acids. With 3 bases clipped from V and 0 bases from J, the junction kept 26 bases outside the gene matches. The V gene's germline CDR1 is TVYSNPD and CDR2 GDNSRS (reference sequence). CDR3 coding DNA: TGTGCCTTCCCTGATACCCTACTGGGGGACTCAAATCACTCGTACACCGATAAACTCATCTTT. It encodes CAFPDTLLGDSNHSYTDKLIF.

Details on this clone: This probably arose from a read error, given a far larger clone one base away. Other DNA variants within this sample encode the same CDR3. This chain uses TRDV1 with TRDJ1; 13 bases map to TRDD3. As TCRdb names no J gene, one was assigned here on the basis of a DNA match to germline. CDR1 is TSWWSYY, CDR2 QGS, per germline. The CDR3 consists of 21 residues. CDR3 nucleotide sequence: TGCGCTCTTGGGGCCCCTTCCTACGTATCCCTACTGGGGGATACGGCCGATAAACTCATCTTT. It encodes CALGAPSYVSLLGDTADKLIF.

As to this clone: This probably arose from a read error, given a far larger clone one base away. This sample also contains other DNA sequences that code for the same CDR3. V and J are TRDV2 and TRDJ1; 10 bases are a match to TRDD3. As TCRdb names no J gene, one was assigned here on the basis of a DNA match to germline. From germline, CDR1 is GEAIGNYY and CDR2 EKD. V gave up 1 base and J gave up 3 bases; unmatched junction bases: 7. This CDR3 comprises 16 residues. The CDR3 loop is CACDTIYGGYADKLIF. CDR3 coding DNA: TGTGCCTGTGACACGATCTACGGGGGATACGCCGATAAACTCATCTTT.

This clone was seen a handful of times. This DNA's translation and the protein TCRdb lists, from a much larger clone, do not match at residue 6, likely due to a read error; the protein shown is translated from the DNA. The rearrangement uses TRDV2 and TRDJ2; no definite D call. TCRdb leaves out the J gene; it was filled in here by matching the DNA to germline. This CDR3 region has 14 residues. V lost 0 bases to trimming and J lost 2 bases, with 6 bases between them. CDR1 GEAIGNYY and CDR2 EKD come from the germline V gene. The CDR3, as DNA: TGTGCCTGTGACACCCTTTCCTTGACAGCACAACTCTTCTTT. It specifies CACDTLSLTAQLFF.

Notes on this clone: One base separates it from a far larger clone, so it is likely a read error. Additional DNA sequences in this sample encode the identical CDR3. The V call is TRDV2, the J call TRDJ1, with 8 nucleotides matching TRDD3. The J gene, not given by TCRdb, was assigned here from a germline match of the nucleotide sequence. The V gene's germline CDR1 is GEAIGNYY and CDR2 EKD. The CDR3 runs 23 residues. The CDR3 DNA is TGCGCCTGTGACCGAGTACTGGATCATTCCGCAACTGGGGGTTCTCTCCTGTTCGATAAACTCATCTTT. Translation: CACDRVLDHSATGGSLLFDKLIF.

As for this clone: The protein given by TCRdb reflects a much larger clone and differs at residue 11 from this DNA's translation, likely from a read error; the protein shown is the DNA's translation. The chain combines TRDV1 with TRDJ3; 11 nucleotides align to TRDD3. The J gene is not listed in TCRdb, so it was assigned here from a DNA match to germline. Germline V gene sequence: CDR1 TSWWSYY, CDR2 QGS. The CDR3 spans 24 residues. CDR3 bases: TGTGCTCTTGGGGAAAGGCCCTACCTTCCAGCTGGGGGATACTTCTCCTGTGACACCCGACAGATGTTTTTC. This encodes CALGERPYLPAGGYFSCDTRQMFF.